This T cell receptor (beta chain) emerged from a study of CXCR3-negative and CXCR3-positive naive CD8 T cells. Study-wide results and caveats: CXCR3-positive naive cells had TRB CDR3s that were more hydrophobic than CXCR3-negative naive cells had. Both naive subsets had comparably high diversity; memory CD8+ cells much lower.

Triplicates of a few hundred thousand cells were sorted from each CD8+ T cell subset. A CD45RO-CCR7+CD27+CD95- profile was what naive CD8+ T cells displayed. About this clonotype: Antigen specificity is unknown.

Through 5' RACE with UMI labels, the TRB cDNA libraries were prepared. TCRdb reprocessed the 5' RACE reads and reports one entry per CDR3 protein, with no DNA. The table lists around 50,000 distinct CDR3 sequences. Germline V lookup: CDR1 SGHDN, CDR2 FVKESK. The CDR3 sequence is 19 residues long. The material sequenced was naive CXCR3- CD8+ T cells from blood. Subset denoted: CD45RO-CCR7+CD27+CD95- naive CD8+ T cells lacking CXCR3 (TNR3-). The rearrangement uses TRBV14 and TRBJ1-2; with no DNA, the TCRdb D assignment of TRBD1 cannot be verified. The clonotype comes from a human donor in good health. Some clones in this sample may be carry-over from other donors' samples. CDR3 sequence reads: CASSPANLGTGGVIYGYTF. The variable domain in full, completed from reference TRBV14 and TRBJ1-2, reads EAGVTQFPSHSVIEKGQTVTLRCDPISGHDNLYWYRRVMGKEIKFLLHFVKESKQDESGMPNNRFLAERTGGTYSTLKVQPAELEDSGVYFCASSPANLGTGGVIYGYTFGSGTRLTVV.